Listed below are T cell receptor beta chains from one sample, sequenced in a study of blood T cell repertoires in COVID-19. The table came from immunoSEQ multiplex PCR; TCRdb's copy has only in-frame clones and leaves some out. The data hold 65,000 to 95,000 clones, with approximately 88% observed a single time. Sequencing was carried out using peripheral blood. The receptor source for this set is a man younger than 40 with acute or convalescent COVID-19. Both conserved end residues are part of each CDR3. The D gene is left open where the match is weak. Some rows mark clone size as missing; the rest say once, few, many or name a class of expanded clone.

v_call	j_call	d_call	clone_size	cdr3_aa	cdr3_nt
TRBV2	TRBJ1-5	NA	NA	CASSRLNSNQPQHF	TGTGCCAGCAGCAGACTCAATAGCAATCAGCCCCAGCATTTT
TRBV7-8	TRBJ2-2	TRBD1	NA	CASTGAPDRGFNTGELFF	TGTGCCAGCACCGGGGCCCCCGACAGGGGGTTCAACACCGGGGAGCTGTTTTTT
TRBV19	TRBJ2-3	NA	NA	CASSWDFTDTQYF	TGTGCCAGTAGTTGGGACTTCACAGATACGCAGTATTTT
TRBV5-1	TRBJ2-2	NA	once	CASSLIAGTNTGELFF	TGCGCCAGCAGCTTGATAGCAGGGACGAACACCGGGGAGCTGTTTTTT
TRBV5-1	TRBJ2-5	TRBD2	NA	CASSVGLAEETQYF	TGCGCCAGCAGCGTGGGACTAGCGGAAGAGACCCAGTACTTC
TRBV11-1	TRBJ1-5	NA	few	CASSSGLHDQPQHF	TGTGCCAGCAGCTCAGGACTTCACGATCAGCCCCAGCATTTT
TRBV19	TRBJ2-5	NA	NA	CASSNRRETQYF	TGTGCCAGTAGTAACCGGCGGGAGACCCAGTACTTC
TRBV4-3	TRBJ1-2	TRBD1	NA	CASSVRQGASVYGYTF	TGCGCCAGCAGCGTGAGACAGGGGGCTTCCGTCTATGGCTACACCTTC
TRBV2	TRBJ2-7	TRBD1	NA	CASSGGQSTYEQYF	TGTGCCAGCAGTGGGGGACAGTCCACCTACGAGCAGTACTTC
TRBV6-5	TRBJ1-5	NA	NA	CASSYSGGNQPQHF	TGTGCCAGCAGTTACTCGGGCGGCAATCAGCCCCAGCATTTT